This T cell receptor (beta chain) was captured in a study of blood T cells in healthy people across ages. Primed by a sample-barcoded 5' primer and a J-beta primer mix, a second PCR proceeded for about 7 to 12 cycles. TCRdb used MiXCR to reprocess the 5' RACE reads, holding one entry per CDR3 protein. The profile shows about 830,000 distinct CDR3 sequences, around 62% of them singletons. Caucasian, healthy and from Russia, the donors were aged between about 6 and 90. V lost 3 bases, J lost 7 bases, and 7 bases lay in between. Germline V CDR1 and CDR2: GTSNPN, SVGIG (reference sequence). This CDR3 has 11 amino acids.

The sequence derives from a man younger than 40 in good health. The V call is TRBV30, the J call TRBJ2-1; D possibly corresponds to TRBD2 (6 bases). Sequenced material: blood. CDR3 in amino acids: CAWSGGNEQFF. For the CDR3, the DNA is TGTGCCTGGAGCGGGGGAAATGAGCAGTTCTTC. The entire variable domain, with the rest obtained from reference TRBV30 and TRBJ2-1, is as follows: SQTIHQWPATLVQPVGSPLSLECTVEGTSNPNLYWYRQAAGRGLQLLFYSVGIGQISSEVPQNLSASRPQDRQFILSSKKLLLSDSGFYLCAWSGGNEQFFGPGTRLTVL.